This T cell receptor (beta chain) comes out of a study of monozygotic twins with inflammatory bowel disease. This CDR3 comprises 13 residues. Germline lookup yields CDR1 MGHDK and CDR2 SYGVNS. Broader study findings: IBD patients share fewer clonotypes with other people than healthy twins do, especially with disease activity. Distinct T cell subtypes could not be told apart.

Regarding this clonotype: Its cognate antigen is unknown.

TCRdb reprocessed the 5' RACE reads and stores each CDR3 protein as one record, lacking DNA. The record lists approximately 400,000 distinct CDR3 sequences, of which the ten most abundant hold under 3%. The receptor was derived from a human donor with ulcerative colitis or Crohn's disease, or a healthy co-twin of an affected twin (not recorded which). The chain employs TRBV25-1 and TRBJ1-5. The specimen sequenced was blood. CDR3 sequence reads: CASSEYGGQPQHF. Looking up the rest from reference TRBV25-1 and TRBJ1-5 gives the full variable domain: EADIYQTPRYLVIGTGKKITLECSQTMGHDKMYWYQQDPGMELHLIHYSYGVNSTEKGDLSSESTVSRIRTEHFPLTLESARPSHTSQYLCASSEYGGQPQHFGDGTRLSIL.